This T cell receptor (beta chain) stems from a study of beta chain features in type 1 diabetes. Overall study results and limits: Type 1 diabetes patients had TCRB CDR3s that were shorter (moderately but significantly so) in all four CD4+ subsets.

A word on this clone: Its matching antigen is unknown.

Germline CDR1 reads MDHEN; CDR2 reads SYDVKM. CDR3 length: 16 residues. The J segment lost 6 bases and the V segment lost 6 bases, leaving 11 bases of the junction unmatched. Purities in excess of 95% were seen in all sorted populations. Reverse transcription of all isolated RNA meant that expressed TCRB transcripts were sequenced. The method was immunoSEQ multiplex PCR; TCRdb's version includes in-frame clones alone and lacks a portion of them. The table shows 300,000 or so clones, with about 13% occurring only once. The sequence came from a woman aged 18-35 years with type 1 diabetes. The sample taken for sequencing was naive CD4+ T cells from blood. The chain joins TRBV28 to TRBJ2-1; TRBD1 matches at 10 bases. CDR3 sequence reads: CASRLALTGGLNEQFF. The DNA of the CDR3 is TGTGCCAGCAGGCTGGCCCTGACAGGGGGCCTCAATGAGCAGTTCTTC.